This T cell receptor beta chain emerged from a study of early T cells in non-severe SARS-CoV-2 infection. The wider study: Sequencing of bulk RNA from unsorted whole blood was done, without chain pairing.

Unique molecular identifiers were added to individual cDNA molecules. One entry per CDR3 protein results from TCRdb running MiXCR on the 5' RACE reads. This sample yields around 31,000 distinct CDR3 sequences, of which 9.5% to 10% are seen a single time; roughly 13% belongs to the top ten. The sample comprised whole blood. The TCR sequence derives from an adult who was a healthcare worker with PCR-confirmed SARS-CoV-2 infection or an uninfected control (not recorded which).

CDR3 protein: CASSQSGGAGDTQYF. The CDR3, as DNA: TGCGCCAGCAGCCAGAGCGGGGGGGCCGGAGATACGCAGTATTTT. This rearrangement joins TRBV4-3 to TRBJ2-3; 10 nucleotides match TRBD2. V lost 3 bases, J lost 5 bases, and 5 bases stayed unmatched. Germline CDR1 and CDR2: LGHNA and YSLEER. The CDR3 has 15 residues.